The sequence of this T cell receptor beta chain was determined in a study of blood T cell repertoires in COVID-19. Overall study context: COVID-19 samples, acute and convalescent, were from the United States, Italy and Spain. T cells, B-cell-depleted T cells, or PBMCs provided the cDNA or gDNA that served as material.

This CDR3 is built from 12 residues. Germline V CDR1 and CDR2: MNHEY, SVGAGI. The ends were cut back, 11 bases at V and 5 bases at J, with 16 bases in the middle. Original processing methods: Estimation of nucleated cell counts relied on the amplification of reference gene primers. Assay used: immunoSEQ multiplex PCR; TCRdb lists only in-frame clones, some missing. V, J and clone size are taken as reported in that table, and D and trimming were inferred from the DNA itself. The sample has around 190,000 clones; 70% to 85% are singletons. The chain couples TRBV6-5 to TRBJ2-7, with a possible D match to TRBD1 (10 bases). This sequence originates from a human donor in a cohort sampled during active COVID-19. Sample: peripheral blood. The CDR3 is CAAGGTGDEQYF. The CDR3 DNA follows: TGTGCCGCGGGGGGGACAGGGGACGAGCAGTACTTC.